These 32 T cell receptor beta chains originate from one sample sequenced in a study of shared clonotypes between healthy human individuals. Produced via immunoSEQ multiplex PCR; TCRdb's table is partial and in-frame only. In the table there are some 2,500,000 clones, 93% of which are singletons. Sequenced sample: naive CD4+ T cells from PBMCs. Subset denoted: CD45RA+ positively selected. Receptors originate from a man aged 18 to 29 in good health. Some clones in this sample may be carry-over from other donors' samples.

This sequence joins TRBV28 and TRBJ2-5; D remains unclear. The germline CDR1 and CDR2 sequences are MDHEN and SYDVKM. CDR3 length: 13 amino acids. The germline V and J ends were trimmed by 6 bases and 2 bases, with 10 bases remaining between them. The CDR3 is CASRSARQETQYF. CDR3 sequence (DNA): TGTGCCAGCAGATCCGCGAGACAAGAGACCCAGTACTTC.

The chain carries TRBV6-6 and TRBJ2-7; D not certain. CDR1 is MNHNY, CDR2 SVGAGI, per germline (reference sequence). With 7 bases removed from V and 6 bases from J, the gap between germline ends came to 13 bases. The CDR3 extends over 12 amino acids. CDR3 coding DNA: TGTGCCAGCACCCACGCAGGACGCGAGCAGTACTTC. Amino acids: CASTHAGREQYF.

The CDR3 protein is CASSLRPAGGRRWQFF. The CDR3 DNA reads as TGTGCCAGCAGTTTGCGCCCGGCAGGGGGCAGGCGGTGGCAGTTCTTC. This chain uses TRBV28 with TRBJ2-1; 8 bases are a match to TRBD1. From germline, CDR1 is MDHEN and CDR2 SYDVKM. CDR3 length equals 16 residues. V trimming: 3 bases; J trimming: 12 bases; junction bases outside the gene matches: 16.

V gene TRBV5-1 combines with J gene TRBJ2-3; 8 bases fit TRBD1. J gave up 4 bases and V 0 bases, and 10 bases lay outside the gene matches. Germline CDR1 SGHRS, CDR2 YFSETQ. The CDR3 totals 17 residues. The CDR3 DNA sequence: TGCGCCAGCAGCTTGGGAGTCCGGACAGGGTCATCAGATACGCAGTATTTT. It yields the protein CASSLGVRTGSSDTQYF.

The V gene is TRBV27, the J gene TRBJ1-1; D may be TRBD1 (5 bases). V was clipped by 6 bases and J by 1 base, with 12 bases between them. This CDR3 is built from 14 residues. The germline V gene encodes CDR1 MNHEY and CDR2 SMNVEV (reference sequence). The chain's CDR3 is CASSKHRGNTEAFF. CDR3 DNA sequence: TGTGCCAGCAGCAAACATAGGGGGAACACTGAAGCTTTCTTT.

This chain connects TRBV11-2 to TRBJ2-2; D may be TRBD2 (5 bases). The CDR3 extends over 15 amino acids. The germline V and J ends were trimmed by 1 base and 1 base, with 7 bases remaining between them. Germline V gene lookup returns CDR1 SGHAT and CDR2 FQNNGV. CDR3 DNA sequence: TGTGCCAGCAGCTTAGCGGGATTGAACACCGGGGAGCTGTTTTTT. It translates to CASSLAGLNTGELFF.

In its sample, this clone was seen once. The chain employs TRBV5-5 and TRBJ1-2, with D uncertain. The CDR3 has 11 amino acids. The V end lost 2 bases, the J end lost 6 bases, and 5 bases lay between the germline ends. The germline gives CDR1 SGHKS, CDR2 YYEKEE (reference sequence). DNA of the CDR3: TGTGCCAGCAGCTTCAGGAATGGCTACACCTTC. This gives the protein CASSFRNGYTF.

V usage is TRBV29-1 and J usage is TRBJ2-5; D is unresolved. The CDR3 runs to 14 residues. CDR1 and CDR2 (germline): SQVTM, ANQGSEA. Between the trimmed V and J ends, which lost 2 bases and 7 bases, there was a span of 17 bases. In nucleotides, the CDR3 is TGCAGCGTTGAAATGTCAGTGTGGCCGCGGACCCAGTACTTC. Residues: CSVEMSVWPRTQYF.

This chain links TRBV27 with TRBJ2-1; no reliable D call. Germline-derived CDR1 and CDR2 are MNHEY and SMNVEV (reference sequence). V was clipped by 5 bases and J by 0 bases, with 11 bases between them. The CDR3 spans 15 residues. The chain's CDR3 is CASSMKSLSYNEQFF. CDR3 in DNA: TGTGCCAGCAGTATGAAATCCCTCTCCTACAATGAGCAGTTCTTC.

The chain combines TRBV28 with TRBJ2-1; TRBD2 agrees at 12 bases. This CDR3 contains 15 residues. CDR1 is MDHEN and CDR2 is SYDVKM in the germline V gene. J lost 6 bases, V lost 5 bases, and 5 bases had no gene match. The CDR3: CASSLTSGRTNEQFF. CDR3 in DNA: TGTGCCAGCAGTCTTACTAGCGGGAGGACCAATGAGCAGTTCTTC. Full variable domain (missing parts from reference TRBV28 and TRBJ2-1): DVKVTQSSRYLVKRTGEKVFLECVQDMDHENMFWYRQDPGLGLRLIYFSYDVKMKEKGDIPEGYSVSREKKERFSLILESASTNQTSMYLCASSLTSGRTNEQFFGPGTRLTVL.

The chain combines TRBV5-1 with TRBJ1-5, with a weak D call TRBD1 (6 bases). Germline CDR1 and CDR2: SGHRS and YFSETQ. V lost 5 bases and J lost 2, with 14 bases in between. CDR3 length: 15 residues. CDR3 in DNA: TGCGCCAGCAGACCGACAGGTTCAGGCAATCAGCCCCAGCATTTT. Residues: CASRPTGSGNQPQHF.

The rearrangement joins TRBV7-3 to TRBJ2-2; 9 bases fit TRBD2. The germline V gene encodes CDR1 SGHTA and CDR2 FQGTGA. J was trimmed by 6 bases and V by 2 bases; bases with no gene match: 10. This CDR3 has 17 residues. CDR3 loop: CASSLGLAWDFSGELFF. The CDR3 bases are TGTGCCAGCAGCTTAGGACTAGCGTGGGATTTTTCCGGGGAGCTGTTTTTT.

The genes are TRBV15 and TRBJ1-2, with D maybe TRBD1 (6 bases). Looked up from germline, CDR1 is LNHNV and CDR2 is YYDKDF (reference sequence). The V end was cut by 3 bases, the J end by 5 bases, with 16 bases between. The CDR3 contains 15 residues. CDR3 bases: TGTGCCACCAGCAGGGACCAAGGGGGGATTTATGGCTACACCTTC. It specifies CATSRDQGGIYGYTF.

The V call is TRBV12-5, the J call TRBJ1-1, with D perhaps matching TRBD1 (6 bases). Germline values: CDR1 LGHNT, CDR2 FRNRAP. CDR3 length: 13 residues. The V end was cut by 6 bases, the J end by 5 bases, with 13 bases between. The CDR3 region is CASGPERGTEAFF. CDR3 DNA sequence: TGTGCTAGTGGCCCGGAAAGGGGGACTGAAGCTTTCTTT.

The chain recombines TRBV14 with TRBJ2-1; 11 positions agree with TRBD2. The CDR3 length is 16 residues. Germline CDR1 SGHDN, CDR2 FVKESK. The V and J ends lost 3 bases and 7 bases, in that order; junction bases with no gene match: 8. CDR3 sequence: CASSQFSGRARNEQFF. The CDR3 DNA reads as TGTGCCAGCAGCCAGTTTAGCGGGAGGGCCCGGAATGAGCAGTTCTTC.

CDR3 nucleotides: TGTGCCAGCAGTGAACAAGTACGAAGCAGCGATGAGCAGTTCTTC. This gives the protein CASSEQVRSSDEQFF. The chain recombines TRBV6-1 with TRBJ2-1; D unresolved. There are 15 residues in the CDR3. Trimming shortened V by 2 bases and J by 8 bases, and 16 bases separated the two germline ends. Germline assignment: CDR1 MNHNS and CDR2 SASEGT.

The chain employs TRBV5-1 and TRBJ1-1, with TRBD1 identical over 9 bases. This CDR3 has 14 amino acids. V trimming: 0 bases; J trimming: 8 bases; junction bases outside the gene matches: 5. Germline values: CDR1 SGHRS, CDR2 YFSETQ. CDR3 loop: CASSLEPGQGEAFF. The DNA of the CDR3 is TGCGCCAGCAGCTTGGAACCGGGACAGGGAGAAGCTTTCTTT.

This clone was seen a single time. The gene calls are TRBV7-3 and TRBJ2-2; 13 nucleotides agree with TRBD2. Germline V gene lookup returns CDR1 SGHTA and CDR2 FQGTGA. The CDR3 spans 18 residues. V shed 5 bases and J 0 bases; nucleotides not matched to a gene: 6. The CDR3 is CASSPPGLAGANTGELFF. CDR3 coding DNA: TGTGCCAGCAGCCCCCCCGGACTAGCGGGAGCGAACACCGGGGAGCTGTTTTTT. Looking up the rest from reference TRBV7-3 and TRBJ2-2 gives the full variable domain: GAGVSQTPSNKVTEKGKYVELRCDPISGHTALYWYRQSLGQGPEFLIYFQGTGAADDSGLPNDRFFAVRPEGSVSTLKIQRTERGDSAVYLCASSPPGLAGANTGELFFGEGSRLTVL.

The rearrangement joins TRBV19 to TRBJ2-1; TRBD2 matches 8 bases. V shed 6 bases, J shed 3 bases, and the junction held 10 bases outside the gene matches. Germline CDR1 is LNHDA and CDR2 is SQIVND (reference sequence). There are 16 residues in the CDR3. The CDR3 region is CASRDSGTDYYNEQFF. DNA of the CDR3: TGTGCCAGTAGAGATAGCGGGACCGATTACTACAATGAGCAGTTCTTC.

The rearrangement links TRBV11-2 to TRBJ2-2; 8 positions match TRBD2. CDR3 size: 14 residues. In germline, CDR1 is SGHAT, CDR2 FQNNGV. V was pared by 2 bases and J by 5 bases, with 1 base of the junction left unmatched. DNA for the CDR3: TGTGCCAGCAGCTTAAGCGGGAGAACCGGGGAGCTGTTTTTT. Protein: CASSLSGRTGELFF.

The chain carries TRBV7-2 and TRBJ2-7, with D unresolved. Trimming pared 2 bases from V and 1 base from J, leaving 9 bases between. Per germline, CDR1 SGHTA and CDR2 FQGNSA. The CDR3 is 14 residues long. The CDR3 reads CASSLMADSYEQYF. Here the CDR3 DNA reads TGTGCCAGCAGCTTAATGGCAGATTCCTACGAGCAGTACTTC.

V usage is TRBV27 and J usage is TRBJ2-7; 7 nucleotides agree with TRBD2. CDR1 MNHEY and CDR2 SMNVEV come from the germline V gene (reference sequence). The CDR3 runs to 15 residues. The J segment lost 2 bases and the V segment lost 2 bases, leaving 6 bases of the junction unmatched. The CDR3 is CASSLSGNTAYEQYF. The CDR3 DNA sequence: TGTGCCAGCAGTTTAAGCGGGAACACCGCCTACGAGCAGTACTTC.

As to this clone: Other DNA sequences in the sample encode the same CDR3. The chain carries TRBV7-3 and TRBJ2-6; TRBD2 matches 7 bases. This CDR3 is 15 amino acids long. Trimming removed 5 bases from V and 1 base from J; junction bases left unmatched: 2. Germline V gene data show CDR1 as SGHTA and CDR2 as FQGTGA. CDR3 protein: CASSPGGSGANVLTF. CDR3 nucleotides: TGTGCCAGCAGCCCCGGGGGGTCTGGGGCCAACGTCCTGACTTTC.

The J gene is TRBJ2-7, the V gene TRBV19; 8 bases line up with TRBD1. The CDR3 contains 13 residues. Losses at the gene ends were 2 bases for V and 11 bases for J; bases not matched to a gene: 8. Germline V gene sequence: CDR1 LNHDA, CDR2 SQIVND (reference sequence). CDR3 region: CASSIRGQDPKYF. The CDR3 DNA is TGTGCCAGTAGTATAAGGGGACAGGACCCCAAGTACTTC. Supplemented by reference TRBV19 and TRBJ2-7, the full variable domain reads DGGITQSPKYLFRKEGQNVTLSCEQNLNHDAMYWYRQDPGQGLRLIYYSQIVNDFQKGDIAEGYSVSREKKESFPLTVTSAQKNPTAFYLCASSIRGQDPKYFGPGTRLTVT.

This clone was found a few times. The rearrangement links TRBV4-1 to TRBJ1-4, with D maybe TRBD1 (6 bases). The CDR3 spans 15 residues. Germline CDR1 reads MGHRA; CDR2 reads YSYEKL. Trimming left V 8 bases short and J 8 bases short, with 21 bases between. The CDR3 DNA reads TGCGCCAGCGGGACCACTACAGGGAGAAGCGAAAAACTGTTTTTT. Protein sequence: CASGTTTGRSEKLFF.

This clone has only one observation. V is TRBV5-1 and J is TRBJ2-7; 12 bases map to TRBD1. V shed 4 bases, J shed 5 bases, and the junction held 7 bases outside the gene matches. This CDR3 spans 15 amino acids. CDR1 is SGHRS, CDR2 YFSETQ, per germline. CDR3 protein: CASSQGTGGGHEQYF. The CDR3, as DNA: TGCGCCAGCAGCCAAGGGACAGGGGGCGGGCACGAGCAGTACTTC.

A single count supports this clone. The DNA of the CDR3 is TGCGCCAGCAGCCAAGAATATGCACTCAATGAGCAGTTCTTC. Its protein product is CASSQEYALNEQFF. The J gene is TRBJ2-1, the V gene TRBV4-3, with D hard to call. Germline CDR1 LGHNA, CDR2 YSLEER. V lost 0 bases and J lost 6, with 9 bases in between. The CDR3 totals 14 residues.

In this sample, this clone turned up once. This sequence joins TRBV9 and TRBJ1-2; D is unresolved. This CDR3 has 14 amino acids. The germline CDR1 and CDR2 sequences are SGDLS and YYNGEE. With 4 bases removed from V and 6 bases from J, the gap between germline ends came to 16 bases. The CDR3 DNA reads as TGTGCCAGCAGCCCCACAAAGGACCCCAATGGCTACACCTTC. Residues: CASSPTKDPNGYTF.

V and J are TRBV5-8 and TRBJ1-5, with a weak D call TRBD1 (5 bases). Germline V gene lookup returns CDR1 SGHTS and CDR2 YDEGEE. The CDR3 loop spans 14 amino acids. V lost 0 bases and J lost 3, with 7 bases in between. As DNA, the CDR3 is TGTGCCAGCAGCTTGGCAGGGACCAATCAGCCCCAGCATTTT. This encodes CASSLAGTNQPQHF.

The rearrangement uses TRBV25-1 and TRBJ2-1; no clear D. The CDR3 is 12 residues long. The germline gives CDR1 MGHDK, CDR2 SYGVNS. The V end was cut by 7 bases, the J end by 2 bases, with 6 bases between. CDR3 protein: CASKGTYNEQFF. The CDR3 nucleotides are TGTGCCAGCAAGGGCACCTACAATGAGCAGTTCTTC.

The chain combines TRBV29-1 with TRBJ1-1, with unresolved D. The V and J ends lost 4 bases and 2 bases respectively, with 26 bases between them. CDR3 length: 18 residues. CDR1 and CDR2 from the germline V gene are SQVTM and ANQGSEA. In nucleotides, the CDR3 is TGCAGCGTTGGGTCGCCATCAAGGACCGGCCGATCTAACACTGAAGCTTTCTTT. This encodes CSVGSPSRTGRSNTEAFF.

The rearrangement uses TRBV6-5 and TRBJ1-5; D is perhaps TRBD1 (5 bases). The V end lost 6 bases, the J end lost 4 bases, and 10 bases lay between the germline ends. The CDR3 loop spans 13 amino acids. CDR1 is MNHEY, CDR2 SVGAGI, per germline. The CDR3 loop reads CASSQDRNQPQHF. The CDR3 bases are TGTGCCAGCAGCCAAGACAGAAATCAGCCCCAGCATTTT.